The present T cell receptor (beta chain) was sequenced within a study of blood T cell repertoires in COVID-19. At the level of the study: PBMCs, B-cell-depleted T cells, or T cells were the source of the cDNA or gDNA that made up the material.

Germline lookup yields CDR1 SGHVS and CDR2 FNYEAQ. Trimming pared 5 bases from V and 2 bases from J, leaving 13 bases between. The CDR3 runs to 15 residues. In the authors' workflow: Cell counts per sample came from amplifying reference gene primers. TCRdb's table, derived via immunoSEQ multiplex PCR, lists solely in-frame clones and lacks some. That table is the source of V, J and clone size, and D and trimming were worked out from the DNA. The table records just under 40,000 clones, about nine tenths of them present only once. What was sequenced was peripheral blood. The clonotype originates from a man aged 50 to 60 with active or convalescent COVID-19. This sequence joins TRBV7-6 and TRBJ1-3, with D tentatively TRBD1 (5 bases). The CDR3 sequence is CASSAVAGAGNTIYF. As DNA, the CDR3 is TGTGCCAGCAGCGCGGTCGCGGGGGCTGGAAACACCATATATTTT. Supplemented by reference TRBV7-6 and TRBJ1-3, the full variable domain reads GAGVSQSPRYKVTKRGQDVALRCDPISGHVSLYWYRQALGQGPEFLTYFNYEAQQDKSGLPNDRFSAERPEGSISTLTIQRTEQRDSAMYRCASSAVAGAGNTIYFGEGSWLTVV.